The TCR beta chain described here comes from a study of Graves' ophthalmopathy and Graves' hyperthyroidism. The overall study: Untreated patients at initial diagnosis provided peripheral blood.

Study-wide findings and caveats: Blood was where most expanded thyroid clonotypes above 0.001 frequency also turned up.

Thyroid ultrasound, orbital computed tomography, TRAb, serum thyroxine and clinical symptoms formed the basis of diagnosis. At least ten counts were recorded for this clonotype. Its cognate antigen is unknown. RNA transcripts provided the template for amplifying TCR beta CDR3 regions. HTBI-primed first-round RT-PCR preceded second-round multiplex PCR. MiXCR, applied by TCRdb to the multiplex PCR reads, yields one record per CDR3 protein. The sample records over 150,000 distinct CDR3 sequences, 37% being singletons. The CDR3 has 13 residues. CDR1 SGHTA and CDR2 FQGNSA come from the germline V gene. The ends were cut back, 5 bases at V and 4 bases at J, with 8 bases in the middle.

The chain combines TRBV7-2 with TRBJ2-2, with unresolved D. This TCR derives from a woman aged 40 to 50 with Graves' ophthalmopathy. The sequenced material came from peripheral blood. CDR3 residues: CASSQDFTGELFF. CDR3 nucleotides: TGTGCCAGCAGCCAAGATTTCACCGGGGAGCTGTTTTTT.